The clone carrying this TCR beta chain was detected ten times or more. Amplification of TCR beta CDR3 regions used RNA as the template. In the first-round RT-PCR of the TCR CDR3, the HTBI primer set was used. MiXCR was run by TCRdb on the multiplex PCR reads, yielding one entry per CDR3 protein. Of around 240,000 distinct CDR3 sequences listed, less than 20% are singletons. This record comes from a study of T cells in Graves' hyperthyroidism and ophthalmopathy. V gave up 4 bases and J gave up 4 bases; unmatched junction bases: 6. This CDR3 comprises 14 residues. The TCR originated in a woman aged 18-29 years with Graves' ophthalmopathy. Material for sequencing was blood. V usage is TRBV12-3 or TRBV12-4 and J usage is TRBJ1-1; 7 bases are shared with TRBD1. The CDR3 bases are TGTGCCAGCAGTTCGAGGGACAGTCTCACTGAAGCTTTCTTT. This translates into CASSSRDSLTEAFF.